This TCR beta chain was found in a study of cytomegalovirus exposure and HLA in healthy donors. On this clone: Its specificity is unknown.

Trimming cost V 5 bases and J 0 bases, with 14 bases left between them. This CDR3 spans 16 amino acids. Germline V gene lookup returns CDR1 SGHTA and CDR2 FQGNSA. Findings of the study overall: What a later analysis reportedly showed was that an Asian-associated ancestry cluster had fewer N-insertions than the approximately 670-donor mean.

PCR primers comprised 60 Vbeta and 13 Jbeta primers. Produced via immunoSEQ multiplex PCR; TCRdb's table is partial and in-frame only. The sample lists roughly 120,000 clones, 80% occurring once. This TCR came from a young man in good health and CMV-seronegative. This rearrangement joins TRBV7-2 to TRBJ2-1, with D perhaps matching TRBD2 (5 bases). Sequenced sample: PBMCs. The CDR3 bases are TGTGCCAGCAGCGTTCTAGCTTTAAGCTCCTACAATGAGCAGTTCTTC. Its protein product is CASSVLALSSYNEQFF. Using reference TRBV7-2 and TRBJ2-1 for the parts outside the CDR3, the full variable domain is GAGVSQSPSNKVTEKGKDVELRCDPISGHTALYWYRQSLGQGLEFLIYFQGNSAPDKSGLPSDRFSAERTGGSVSTLTIQRTQQEDSAVYLCASSVLALSSYNEQFFGPGTRLTVL.